A single sample is the source of the 20 T cell receptor beta chains below, sequenced in a study of T-cell reconstitution after alpha-beta-depleted transplantation in children. Preparation of the TCRbeta library involved a method that used unique molecular identifiers. One entry per CDR3 protein, called by TCRdb with MiXCR from the PCR reads. The table records 90,000 to 100,000 distinct CDR3 sequences, 20% to 30% of them present only once. This specimen was PBMCs, taken before TCRalphabeta/CD19-depleted stem cell transplant. Source of these receptors: a boy between 2 and 15 years old with acute lymphoblastic leukemia, due to receive a stem cell transplant.

The chain employs TRBV6-1 and TRBJ2-7; D remains unclear. The germline V gene has CDR1 MNHNS and CDR2 SASEGT. V was pared by 5 bases and J by 6 bases, with 14 bases between. The CDR3 length is 13 residues. CDR3 DNA sequence: TGTGCCAGCAGTCCTGGGGATAGTGGCGAGCAGTACTTC. Translation: CASSPGDSGEQYF.

This clonotype showed up just a few times. This chain connects TRBV3-1 to TRBJ2-7; D is ambiguous. This CDR3 contains 12 residues. The ends were cut back, 2 bases at V and 4 bases at J, with 6 bases in the middle. Germline V gene data show CDR1 as LGHDT and CDR2 as YNNKEL (reference sequence). The CDR3 sequence: CASSQYRYEQYF. DNA of the CDR3: TGTGCCAGCAGCCAATACCGTTACGAGCAGTACTTC.

J is TRBJ2-1 and V is TRBV7-2, with D maybe TRBD1 (5 bases). This CDR3 contains 14 residues. The ends were cut back, 5 bases at V and 2 bases at J, with 10 bases in the middle. Germline V gives CDR1 SGHTA, CDR2 FQGNSA. CDR3 DNA sequence: TGTGCCAGCAGCCCTGAAGGGGCCTACAATGAGCAGTTCTTC. Its protein product is CASSPEGAYNEQFF.

The chain's CDR3 is CSARGLAAGELFF. CDR3 DNA sequence: TGCAGTGCTAGGGGACTAGCGGCCGGGGAGCTGTTTTTT. The chain links TRBV20-1 to TRBJ2-2, with 11 bases that match TRBD2. Germline V lookup: CDR1 DFQATT, CDR2 SNEGSKA (reference sequence). V shed 3 bases and J 6 bases; nucleotides not matched to a gene: 0. The CDR3 spans 13 residues.

The V gene is TRBV7-9, the J gene TRBJ2-1; TRBD2 matches at 7 bases. Germline V gives CDR1 SEHNR, CDR2 FQNEAQ (reference sequence). The CDR3 runs to 16 residues. J was trimmed by 7 bases and V by 5 bases; bases with no gene match: 14. This CDR3 is CASSPYGGDRMNEQFF. The CDR3 DNA sequence: TGTGCCAGCAGCCCGTATGGGGGGGATCGAATGAATGAGCAGTTCTTC.

This clonotype turned up a few times. The chain is built from TRBV3-1 and TRBJ2-3; the match to TRBD2 covers 9 bases. The germline V gene has CDR1 LGHDT and CDR2 YNNKEL (reference sequence). V trimming: 1 base; J trimming: 2 bases; junction bases outside the gene matches: 4. CDR3 length: 16 amino acids. CDR3 amino acids: CASSQGLAEITDTQYF. The CDR3 DNA reads as TGTGCCAGCAGCCAAGGACTAGCGGAGATCACAGATACGCAGTATTTT.

The rearrangement links TRBV6-4 to TRBJ2-3; 7 bases agree with TRBD1. CDR3 length equals 14 residues. V trimming: 4 bases; J trimming: 1 base; junction bases outside the gene matches: 2. Germline CDR1 reads MRHNA; CDR2 reads SNTAGT. CDR3 loop: CASSAGGGTDTQYF. The CDR3 DNA sequence: TGTGCCAGCAGTGCAGGGGGAGGCACAGATACGCAGTATTTT.

The rearrangement joins TRBV6-1 to TRBJ2-1, with 10 bases matching TRBD2. This CDR3 is built from 15 residues. With V trimmed by 7 bases and J by 4 bases, 7 bases remained unmatched. Germline V gives CDR1 MNHNS, CDR2 SASEGT. CDR3 in DNA: TGTGCCAGCAAGGTAGCTAGCGGGAGTTACAATGAGCAGTTCTTC. This translates into CASKVASGSYNEQFF.

This clonotype was seen a few times. This chain links TRBV11-3 with TRBJ2-2, with a weak D call TRBD1 (5 bases). V gave up 8 bases and J gave up 1 base, with 8 bases separating them. This CDR3 is 13 amino acids long. CDR1 and CDR2 (germline): SGHNT, YENEEA. The CDR3 coding sequence is TGTGCCAGCGGGGCCGTGAACACCGGGGAGCTGTTTTTT. Encoded protein: CASGAVNTGELFF.

The DNA for the CDR3 is TGCGCCAGCATGGGTGGGCGGAATTTCTACAATGAGCAGTTCTTC. This encodes CASMGGRNFYNEQFF. The V gene is TRBV5-1, the J gene TRBJ2-1; no reliable D call. In germline, CDR1 is SGHRS, CDR2 YFSETQ. The CDR3 runs to 15 residues. The ends were cut back, 6 bases at V and 3 bases at J, with 16 bases in the middle.

In its sample, this clonotype was seen a few times. The chain links TRBV4-3 to TRBJ1-4; D gene unclear. The ends were cut back, 2 bases at V and 1 base at J, with 8 bases in the middle. The CDR3 is 15 residues long. The germline V gene encodes CDR1 LGHNA and CDR2 YSLEER. CDR3 amino acids: CASSQSGRTNEKLFF. In DNA, the CDR3 is TGCGCCAGCAGCCAATCGGGGAGAACTAATGAAAAACTGTTTTTT.

This clonotype showed up many times. CDR3 in DNA: TGTGCCAGCAGCATCGTTAGCGGAGGGGTCGGGGAGCTGTTTTTT. Protein sequence: CASSIVSGGVGELFF. The genes are TRBV7-2 and TRBJ2-2, with a possible D match to TRBD2 (6 bases). CDR3 length: 15 amino acids. V lost 5 bases and J 7 bases, leaving 17 bases between the germline ends. Germline V gene lookup returns CDR1 SGHTA and CDR2 FQGNSA.

This clonotype was observed a few times. The chain combines TRBV7-9 with TRBJ2-1; D is ambiguous. Germline loops: CDR1 SEHNR, CDR2 FQNEAQ (reference sequence). The CDR3 is 12 amino acids. Between the trimmed V and J ends, which lost 5 bases and 8 bases, there was a span of 10 bases. CDR3 nucleotides: TGTGCCAGCAGCCGCCGTGGGGATGAGCAGTTCTTC. The encoded protein is CASSRRGDEQFF.

The CDR3 sequence is CASSLGEPQHF. The CDR3 nucleotides are TGTGCCAGCAGTTTGGGGGAGCCCCAGCATTTT. This chain joins TRBV28 and TRBJ1-5; weak D call: TRBD1 (5 bases). Germline V gene lookup returns CDR1 MDHEN and CDR2 SYDVKM. V was clipped by 3 bases and J by 8 bases, with 5 bases between them. The CDR3 totals 11 residues.

This clonotype occurred a few times. The V and J genes are TRBV7-9 and TRBJ2-1; tentatively, D is TRBD1 (5 bases). The V and J ends lost 2 bases and 7 bases respectively, with 21 bases between them. CDR1 SEHNR and CDR2 FQNEAQ come from the germline V gene (reference sequence). The CDR3 totals 17 residues. The CDR3 reads CASSLSIRTGAFNEQFF. As DNA, the CDR3 is TGTGCCAGCAGCTTAAGTATCCGAACTGGGGCTTTTAATGAGCAGTTCTTC.

Points on this clonotype: One junction end disagrees with the germline gene, perhaps due to a read error. The chain has TRBV27 and TRBJ2-7; 7 bases are a match to TRBD2. This CDR3 spans 13 amino acids. Looked up from germline, CDR1 is MNHEY and CDR2 is SMNVEV (reference sequence). In DNA form, the CDR3 reads TGTTCCAGCCGTCTGCTAGCGGAGGGCGAGCAGTACTTC. It specifies CSSRLLAEGEQYF.

This chain links TRBV20-1 with TRBJ2-3; weak D call: TRBD2 (6 bases). Trimming took 7 bases from V and 0 from J, leaving 17 bases between them. The CDR3 is 15 residues long. In germline, CDR1 is DFQATT, CDR2 SNEGSKA (reference sequence). CDR3 protein: CSVPSPGLSTDTQYF. Written as DNA, the CDR3 is TGCAGTGTTCCCTCACCGGGACTCAGCACAGATACGCAGTATTTT.

This clonotype showed up just a few times. The gene calls are TRBV5-5 and TRBJ2-7; 9 bases fit TRBD2. CDR1 SGHKS and CDR2 YYEKEE come from the germline V gene (reference sequence). The CDR3 has 15 residues. Trimming cost V 0 bases and J 3 bases; bases outside gene matches: 4. CDR3 region: CASSLGGTSLYEQYF. The CDR3 region has the DNA TGTGCCAGCAGCTTGGGAGGGACTAGCCTCTACGAGCAGTACTTC.

This chain links TRBV5-4 with TRBJ2-5; 12 bases map to TRBD1. Germline values: CDR1 SGHNT, CDR2 YYREEE (reference sequence). The trim removed 4 bases at V and 3 bases at J, leaving 7 bases unmatched. The CDR3 is 16 amino acids. In DNA form, the CDR3 reads TGTGCCAGCAGCACCGGGGACAGGGGGCAAAAAGAGACCCAGTACTTC. Its protein product is CASSTGDRGQKETQYF.

This clonotype was counted a few times. The gene calls are TRBV9 and TRBJ2-7; D is ambiguous. The length of the CDR3 is 13 residues. Between the trimmed V and J ends, which lost 0 bases and 0 bases, there was a span of 4 bases. The germline gives CDR1 SGDLS, CDR2 YYNGEE. CDR3 nucleotide sequence: TGTGCCAGCAGCGTAGGACCCTCCTACGAGCAGTACTTC. The encoded protein is CASSVGPSYEQYF.